This entry is about one T cell receptor (beta chain). Its antigen is currently not known. Base-call qualities are not available, and no considerably larger clone is one nucleotide away. This record comes from a study of Graves' ophthalmopathy and Graves' hyperthyroidism (dated by TCRdb to 2016 to 2019). Study-wide context: Peripheral blood was collected at initial diagnosis, prior to any treatment. The study used signatures of the TCR beta repertoire to tell Graves' ophthalmopathy apart from Graves' hyperthyroidism and to predict which patients would progress to ophthalmopathy. In total, some 130 blood samples were TCR-sequenced: fewer than 50 ophthalmopathy, about 75 hyperthyroidism and some 17 hyperthyroidism-to-ophthalmopathy patients. To explore V-J signatures that distinguish ophthalmopathy from hyperthyroidism, a discovery set of roughly 98 patients was enrolled, made up of over 40 with ophthalmopathy and some 60 with stable hyperthyroidism. An independent validation cohort comprised 18 hyperthyroidism patients and 15 to 17 patients who later progressed from hyperthyroidism to ophthalmopathy. In roughly 6 hyperthyroidism patients, the T-cell repertoires found in thyroid tissue were compared with those found in blood. After sampling, hyperthyroidism patients received methimazole starting at 30 mg daily, and ophthalmopathy patients received high-dose intravenous methylprednisolone. What the work shows at the level of the full study, not this receptor alone: Among expanded thyroid clonotypes with frequency above 0.001, most also showed up in blood, which suggests that blood repertoires may reflect the thyroid immune response. In validation, the model predicted ophthalmopathy progression with more than 70% sensitivity and roughly 72% specificity; some twelve predicted patients were CT-confirmed with GO in a median of around 6.5 months. In cross-validation, the 13-signature model distinguished ophthalmopathy from stable hyperthyroidism with nearly 90% sensitivity and 81.08% specificity, while in the test set the corresponding values were about 80% and 75%. Sample size was not predetermined statistically, and investigators were not blinded to group allocation.

Patients with ophthalmopathy had moderately to severely active disease, with a Clinical Activity Score of 3 or more, a NOSPECS grade of 4 or more, and a disease duration of less than 3 months. Anyone with other autoimmune diseases, uncontrolled infections, pregnancy or lactation was excluded from the study. Diagnosis relied on clinical symptoms, serum thyroxine, TRAb, thyroid ultrasound and orbital computed tomography. PBMCs were isolated from around 10 ml of fresh peripheral blood by Ficoll-Paque density gradient centrifugation. Total RNA was extracted using Trizol reagent, and RNA quality was checked on an Agilent 2100 Bioanalyzer. Trimming at the junction amounts to 0 bases on V and 0 bases on J, and the germline ends lie 5 bases apart. The CDR3 runs 13 amino acids, cysteine and phenylalanine included. Left in the record is the CDR3 DNA by itself, 39 bases read in frame from the first base. Sequences GTSNPN (CDR1) and SVGIG (CDR2) are obtained from the germline V gene (reference sequence).

For repertoire sequencing, TCR beta CDR3 regions were amplified from RNA transcripts. The first round of RT-PCR was done with HTBI primers and the Qiagen OneStep RT-PCR kit, and was followed by a second round of multiplex PCR, then size selection and purification. Sequencing of the libraries was carried out on an Illumina HiSeq2000 in paired-end mode with 100 bp reads. For the original study's pipeline: Reads were processed with SOAPnuke, discarding reads with adapters, uncalled bases, mean Phred below 15, or no exact constant-primer or identifier match. COPE v1.2.5 was used to merge high-quality paired reads. Each unique nucleotide sequence was treated as a clonotype, and MiTCR v1.1 was used to align the clonotypes to the IMGT TRB V, D and J references. The analysis was limited to V-J combinations with a frequency above 0.0001, which together covered just over 98% of the repertoires. A TCR clonal expansion and chaos score per V-J combination was defined as the ratio of F50 clonal expansion to chaos observed in the TCRdist matrix. Features were reduced by Welch's t-statistics and random forest to 10 to 15 V-J combinations, which fed a naive Bayes classifier. The Morisita-Horn index was used to measure how similar the thyroid and blood repertoires were. TCRdb reanalyzed the raw reads on its own, using fastp at Q25 for trimming and MiXCR for clone calling, and kept in-frame beta chains. A single entry per CDR3 protein holds the most common genes and DNA from its merged rows. The V and J calls and clone size are TCRdb's, not the authors'. For this sample there are roughly 50,000 distinct CDR3 sequences; approximately 52% appear just once. The ten largest clones represent roughly 4.7% of the sample.

The specimen was peripheral blood. The chain links TRBV30 with TRBJ1-2; D gene: possibly TRBD1, on 5 matching bases. The clonotype comes from an adult woman with Graves' ophthalmopathy. The CDR3 protein is CAWSVGANYGYTF. The DNA sequence follows: TGTGCCTGGAGTGTGGGGGCTAACTATGGCTACACCTTC.